Presented here are 5 T cell receptor beta chains from one specimen sequenced in a study of cytomegalovirus exposure and HLA in healthy donors. PCR primers comprised 60 Vbeta and 13 Jbeta primers. TCRdb's copy holds only in-frame clones and misses some; the assay was immunoSEQ multiplex PCR. The data hold 75,000 to 90,000 clones, with about 77% observed a single time. Sequencing was carried out using PBMCs. These receptors were taken from a man aged 50-59 years in good health and CMV-seronegative.

This rearrangement joins TRBV7-9 to TRBJ2-3; 12 bases map to TRBD2. The CDR3 sequence is 19 residues long. J gave up 0 bases and V 4 bases, and 11 bases lay outside the gene matches. Germline CDR1 reads SEHNR; CDR2 reads FQNEAQ (reference sequence). For the CDR3, the DNA is TGTGCCAGCAGCTCACTAGCGGGGGGCCTTCTCGCTAGCACAGATACGCAGTATTTT. This codes for CASSSLAGGLLASTDTQYF.

Here the CDR3 reads CAIRAGESPLHF. The CDR3 DNA sequence: TGTGCCATCAGAGCAGGCGAGTCACCCCTCCACTTT. This chain links TRBV10-3 with TRBJ1-6; D is unresolved. Germline V gene data show CDR1 as ENHRY and CDR2 as SYGVKD. This CDR3 comprises 12 residues. Trimming cost V 6 bases and J 10 bases, with 10 bases left between them.

Turning to this clone: Relative to the germline gene, one junction end is altered; a read error may explain this. The chain employs TRBV7-3 and TRBJ2-5; 10 bases are a match to TRBD2. The CDR3 is 18 amino acids. Per germline, CDR1 SGHTA and CDR2 FQGTGA. This CDR3 reads CASSLTRPSGGGKETQYF. The CDR3 coding sequence is TGTGCCAGCAGCCTAACCCGCCCCAGCGGGGGGGGGAAAGAGACCCAGTACTTC. The full variable domain, with the rest looked up from reference TRBV7-3 and TRBJ2-5, is GAGVSQTPSNKVTEKGKYVELRCDPISGHTALYWYRQSLGQGPEFLIYFQGTGAADDSGLPNDRFFAVRPEGSVSTLKIQRTERGDSAVYLCASSLTRPSGGGKETQYFGPGTRLLVL.

The V call is TRBV6-5, the J call TRBJ1-6; D gene uncertain. CDR3 length equals 15 residues. CDR1 is MNHEY and CDR2 is SVGAGI in the germline V gene. V shed 6 bases and J shed 6 bases, with 15 bases lying between them. CDR3 nucleotide sequence: TGTGCCAGCAGAAAGGGAGCAGACATTAATTCACCCCTCCACTTT. Translated, it gives CASRKGADINSPLHF.

The rearrangement links TRBV25-1 to TRBJ1-6; D is ambiguous. V was trimmed by 6 bases and J by 7 bases, leaving 7 bases between them. This CDR3 is 12 amino acids long. Germline CDR1 and CDR2: MGHDK and SYGVNS. The CDR3 nucleotides read TGTGCCAGCAGCCGCGCGAATTCACCCCTCCACTTT. It specifies CASSRANSPLHF.